Each of the 23 T cell receptor beta chains below was sequenced from the same sample in a study of shared clonotypes between healthy human individuals. Profiling relied on immunoSEQ multiplex PCR, and the TCRdb table lists in-frame clones only, not all of them. The repertoire holds hundreds of thousands of clones, with less than 85% as singletons. The sequencing input was memory CD4+ T cells sorted from blood. The subset denotes: CD45RA-negative fraction. The receptors here all came from a woman aged 30 to 39 in good health.

The V gene is TRBV4-1, the J gene TRBJ2-5; D uncertain. The CDR3 contains 15 residues. Germline V CDR1 and CDR2: MGHRA, YSYEKL. Trimming removed 1 base at V and 1 base at J, with 10 bases between. In DNA form, the CDR3 reads TGCGCCAGCAGCCAAGGGGTAGCACTCCAAGAGACCCAGTACTTC. Translation: CASSQGVALQETQYF.

The chain uses TRBV5-5 and TRBJ2-5, with TRBD1 matching 7 bases. V was clipped by 4 bases and J by 5 bases; unmatched bases: 5. The CDR3 sequence is 13 residues long. The germline V gene encodes CDR1 SGHKS and CDR2 YYEKEE (reference sequence). As DNA, the CDR3 is TGTGCCAGCAGCGTGACAGGGATGGAGACCCAGTACTTC. It yields the protein CASSVTGMETQYF.

This rearrangement joins TRBV2 to TRBJ1-5; D is unresolved. The CDR3 spans 14 residues. Per the germline V gene, CDR1 is SNHLY and CDR2 is FYNNEI. With 7 bases removed from V and 7 bases from J, the gap between germline ends came to 17 bases. CDR3 coding DNA: TGTGCCAGCACCAGAGGCCCAACTGAACAGCCCCAGCATTTT. Its translation is CASTRGPTEQPQHF.

Concerning this clone itself: A far larger clone is just one base off, so this is likely a read error. Other DNA sequences in the same sample also yield this CDR3. V gene TRBV4-1 combines with J gene TRBJ2-7; 7 bases map to TRBD1. This CDR3 contains 20 residues. V shed 2 bases, J shed 6 bases, and the junction held 25 bases outside the gene matches. Germline CDR1 and CDR2: MGHRA and YSYEKL. CDR3 sequence reads: CASSQPRPQATGTVIIEQYF. Here the CDR3 DNA reads TGCGCCAGCAGCCAACCAAGGCCCCAGGCTACCGGGACAGTCATTATCGAGCAGTACTTC.

The genes are TRBV14 and TRBJ1-1; D perhaps matches TRBD1 (5 bases). Germline V gene data show CDR1 as SGHDN and CDR2 as FVKESK. The CDR3 extends over 15 amino acids. Trimming removed 3 bases at V and 4 bases at J, with 15 bases between. CDR3: CASSHPKGEVTEAFF. The CDR3 DNA is TGTGCCAGCAGCCACCCGAAAGGGGAGGTCACTGAAGCTTTCTTT.

This sequence joins TRBV7-9 and TRBJ1-6, with D possibly matching TRBD1 (6 bases). Germline V CDR1 and CDR2: SEHNR, FQNEAQ (reference sequence). The CDR3 is made up of 17 amino acids. Trimming shortened V by 5 bases and J by 7 bases, and 21 bases separated the two germline ends. This chain's CDR3 is CASSIGGLNLWNSPLHF. In nucleotides, the CDR3 is TGTGCCAGCAGCATAGGGGGATTAAACCTCTGGAATTCACCCCTCCACTTT.

The chain couples TRBV19 to TRBJ2-3; D not certain. This CDR3 is 13 amino acids long. Germline CDR1 LNHDA, CDR2 SQIVND (reference sequence). V dropped 6 bases and J dropped 2 bases, with 9 bases sitting between them. This chain's CDR3 is CASSTPYTDTQYF. The CDR3 DNA reads as TGTGCCAGTAGCACACCTTACACAGATACGCAGTATTTT.

The J gene is TRBJ2-7, the V gene TRBV28; D may be TRBD2 (6 bases). Germline values: CDR1 MDHEN, CDR2 SYDVKM. The CDR3 has 15 residues. Between the trimmed V and J ends, which lost 4 bases and 1 base, there was a span of 14 bases. The CDR3 sequence is CASSSTGTASYEQYF. Written as DNA, the CDR3 is TGTGCCAGCAGTTCGACCGGGACTGCATCCTACGAGCAGTACTTC.

The chain employs TRBV19 and TRBJ2-1; possible D gene TRBD2, 6 bases. Trimming took 5 bases from V and 6 from J, leaving 14 bases between them. The CDR3 loop spans 14 amino acids. From germline, CDR1 is LNHDA and CDR2 SQIVND (reference sequence). CDR3 in DNA: TGTGCCAGTAGTCGGGAGAGGATTCGCAATGAGCAGTTCTTC. It yields the protein CASSRERIRNEQFF.

This clone was observed once. This chain connects TRBV10-2 to TRBJ2-5; 11 bases are shared with TRBD2. Germline CDR1 WSHSY, CDR2 SAAADI. V was pared by 6 bases and J by 5 bases, with 2 bases of the junction left unmatched. The CDR3 is made up of 13 amino acids. The CDR3 region is CASRASGRETQYF. CDR3 coding DNA: TGCGCCAGCAGGGCTAGCGGGAGGGAGACCCAGTACTTC.

This clone was seen only a few times. The V and J genes are TRBV2 and TRBJ1-2; D ambiguous. Deletions cut 8 bases from V and 0 bases from J, with 10 bases between. Per the germline V gene, CDR1 is SNHLY and CDR2 is FYNNEI. This CDR3 is built from 13 residues. DNA for the CDR3: TGTGCCAGCCGCCGGGCCCCTAACTATGGCTACACCTTC. It specifies CASRRAPNYGYTF.

This chain connects TRBV28 to TRBJ2-7; tentative D call: TRBD1 (6 bases). V lost 5 bases and J 1 base, leaving 15 bases between the germline ends. Germline values: CDR1 MDHEN, CDR2 SYDVKM. The CDR3 is 15 residues long. As DNA, the CDR3 is TGTGCCAGCAGTAAAAGACAGGCGAAATCCTACGAGCAGTACTTC. Its translation is CASSKRQAKSYEQYF.

The J gene is TRBJ2-6, the V gene TRBV7-3; no reliable D call. Germline loops: CDR1 SGHTA, CDR2 FQGTGA. The CDR3 has 13 amino acids. V shed 5 bases and J shed 7 bases, with 9 bases lying between them. The CDR3 DNA is TGTGCCAGCAGCCAAAGTCGTGCCAACGTCCTGACTTTC. This encodes CASSQSRANVLTF.

This clone has only one observation. A clone one base away is much larger, so this may be a read error. The chain couples TRBV6-1 to TRBJ1-5; 7 bases align to TRBD1. Per germline, CDR1 MNHNS and CDR2 SASEGT. With 6 bases clipped from V and 2 bases from J, the junction kept 1 base outside the gene matches. CDR3 length equals 13 residues. The CDR3 DNA reads TGTGCCAGCAGGGGGACAGGCAATCAGCCCCAGCATTTT. Protein product: CASRGTGNQPQHF.

This chain uses TRBV7-9 with TRBJ2-2; 9 nucleotides align to TRBD1. V was pared by 6 bases and J by 3 bases, with 8 bases of the junction left unmatched. The CDR3 extends over 16 amino acids. CDR1 SEHNR and CDR2 FQNEAQ come from the germline V gene (reference sequence). In nucleotides, the CDR3 is TGTGCCAGCAGACCCGGACAGGGGAGGCACACCGGGGAGCTGTTTTTT. Amino acid sequence: CASRPGQGRHTGELFF. Complete variable domain (other parts from reference TRBV7-9 and TRBJ2-2): DTGVSQNPRHKITKRGQNVTFRCDPISEHNRLYWYRQTLGQGPEFLTYFQNEAQLEKSRLLSDRFSAERPKGSFSTLEIQRTEQGDSAMYLCASRPGQGRHTGELFFGEGSRLTVL.

The chain combines TRBV28 with TRBJ2-1; 9 positions match TRBD2. CDR1 and CDR2 (germline): MDHEN, SYDVKM. The CDR3 is made up of 14 amino acids. The V and J ends lost 4 bases and 9 bases, in that order; junction bases with no gene match: 7. DNA for the CDR3: TGTGCCAGCAGTTACGTTAGCGGGAGAGTTGAGCAGTTCTTC. Encoded protein: CASSYVSGRVEQFF.

The CDR3 is CASGLSKDPLGYWNEQFF. As DNA, the CDR3 is TGTGCTAGTGGTTTGTCAAAGGACCCGCTGGGGTACTGGAATGAGCAGTTCTTC. This chain uses TRBV12-5 with TRBJ2-1; D is unclear. Germline CDR1 reads LGHNT; CDR2 reads FRNRAP. The CDR3 covers 18 residues. Deletions cut 2 bases from V and 7 bases from J, with 24 bases between.

The CDR3 sequence is CASSSRDFTDTQYF. CDR3 nucleotides: TGTGCCAGCAGCTCCCGGGACTTCACAGATACGCAGTATTTT. The V and J genes are TRBV5-6 and TRBJ2-3; D possibly corresponds to TRBD2 (6 bases). V lost 3 bases and J lost 2, with 10 bases in between. The CDR3 loop spans 14 amino acids. The germline V gene encodes CDR1 SGHDT and CDR2 YYEEEE.

V gene TRBV2 combines with J gene TRBJ2-1, with TRBD2 identical over 11 bases. V trimming: 6 bases; J trimming: 4 bases; junction bases outside the gene matches: 5. Germline V gene lookup returns CDR1 SNHLY and CDR2 FYNNEI. This CDR3 spans 15 amino acids. The CDR3 here is CASRAGTSGYNEQFF. DNA for the CDR3: TGTGCCAGCAGAGCCGGGACTAGCGGTTACAATGAGCAGTTCTTC. Looking up the rest from reference TRBV2 and TRBJ2-1 gives the full variable domain: EPEVTQTPSHQVTQMGQEVILRCVPISNHLYFYWYRQILGQKVEFLVSFYNNEISEKSEIFDDQFSVERPDGSNFTLKIRSTKLEDSAMYFCASRAGTSGYNEQFFGPGTRLTVL.

J is TRBJ2-1 and V is TRBV27; 8 bases are a match to TRBD1. The CDR3 extends over 13 amino acids. With 6 bases clipped from V and 8 bases from J, the junction kept 6 bases outside the gene matches. Germline V gene sequence: CDR1 MNHEY, CDR2 SMNVEV (reference sequence). The chain's CDR3 is CASRRGDRHEQFF. Written as DNA, the CDR3 is TGTGCCAGCAGACGAGGGGACAGGCATGAGCAGTTCTTC.

The CDR3 loop reads CASSLGLAGGRGEQFF. DNA of the CDR3: TGCGCCAGCAGCCTCGGACTAGCGGGAGGACGTGGAGAGCAGTTCTTC. V is TRBV10-1 and J is TRBJ2-1, with TRBD2 matching over 14 bases. J lost 10 bases, V lost 6 bases, and 11 bases had no gene match. The length of the CDR3 is 16 residues. Germline V lookup: CDR1 WNHNN, CDR2 SYGVQD (reference sequence).

This sequence joins TRBV5-1 and TRBJ2-2; 7 bases map to TRBD1. V was clipped by 4 bases and J by 5 bases; unmatched bases: 8. This CDR3 is 15 amino acids long. CDR1 SGHRS and CDR2 YFSETQ come from the germline V gene. The CDR3 nucleotides read TGCGCCAGCAGCAAGGGGACAGAGGGGACCGGGGAGCTGTTTTTT. Protein sequence: CASSKGTEGTGELFF. Variable domain in full (rest from reference TRBV5-1 and TRBJ2-2): KAGVTQTPRYLIKTRGQQVTLSCSPISGHRSVSWYQQTPGQGLQFLFEYFSETQRNKGNFPGRFSGRQFSNSRSEMNVSTLELGDSALYLCASSKGTEGTGELFFGEGSRLTVL.

This clone appeared once. The chain uses TRBV4-2 and TRBJ2-1, with 10 bases that match TRBD1. Germline-derived CDR1 and CDR2 are LGHNA and YNFKEQ. V gave up 0 bases and J gave up 7 bases; unmatched junction bases: 6. The CDR3 has 16 residues. The CDR3 bases are TGTGCCAGCAGCCAAGATCGGACAGGGGGAGGGAATGAGCAGTTCTTC. Translation: CASSQDRTGGGNEQFF.